This T cell receptor beta chain was profiled in a study of T-cell reconstitution after alpha-beta-depleted transplantation in children. In its sample, this clonotype was seen a few times. Germline V gives CDR1 SGHTA, CDR2 FQGTGA. The ends were cut back, 1 base at V and 1 base at J, with 13 bases in the middle. The CDR3 is made up of 17 amino acids. Library preparation (for TCRbeta) was performed with unique molecular identifiers. TCRdb used MiXCR to reprocess the PCR reads, holding one entry per CDR3 protein. The top ten hold about 10% of the sample, which has about 110,000 distinct CDR3 sequences, roughly 24% seen once.

Sequenced here: PBMCs, mostly from graft donor cells, sampled 180 days after TCRalphabeta/CD19-depleted stem cell transplant. The rearrangement uses TRBV7-3 and TRBJ2-2, with D possibly TRBD2 on 5 matching bases. The source is a male patient aged 2-15 years who had a stem cell transplant for chronic granulomatous disease, so the T cells may come from the graft donor. CDR3 sequence reads: CASSLRGSAQNTGELFF. DNA for the CDR3: TGTGCCAGCAGCTTAAGGGGTAGCGCACAGAACACCGGGGAGCTGTTTTTT.